Listed here is a single T cell receptor (beta chain). The source of the sample is a study of blood T cell repertoires in COVID-19. Study background: Spain, Italy and the United States supplied samples that represented acute and convalescent COVID-19.

The V and J ends lost 1 base and 10 bases respectively, with 15 bases between them. The CDR3 loop spans 14 amino acids. Germline values: CDR1 SGHRS, CDR2 YFSETQ. This table comes from immunoSEQ multiplex PCR, and its TCRdb copy is limited to in-frame clones, with some not included. Of over 350,000 clones in the sample, more than 80% are singletons; the top ten hold around 1.4%. The receptor's source is a woman in her 30s with active or convalescent COVID-19. Material for sequencing was peripheral blood. The chain has TRBV5-1 and TRBJ2-1; no firm D call. The CDR3 protein is CASSLRSAGDEQFF. CDR3 bases: TGCGCCAGCAGCTTGAGATCAGCAGGCGACGAGCAGTTCTTC.